This T cell receptor (beta chain) was obtained from a study of OX40 agonist ivuxolimab in advanced cancers. Across the study: Dosing consisted of intravenous ivuxolimab at 0.01 to 10 mg/kg every 2 weeks.

In germline, CDR1 is MNHGY, CDR2 SVAAGI. V shed 2 bases, J shed 3 bases, and the junction held 4 bases outside the gene matches. The CDR3 sequence is 15 residues long. This clone came up a few times. The antigen is not known. Measured with immunoSEQ multiplex PCR; TCRdb has only the in-frame clones, and not every one. The repertoire holds more than 10,000 clones, with under 85% as singletons. Study conclusions and caveats: Expanded clones were, on average, more numerous in CD8+ T cells than in CD4+.

V is TRBV6-9 and J is TRBJ2-7, with 10 bases fitting TRBD1. Sequencing used CD4+ or CD8+ T cells sorted from blood, obtained in a trial of the OX40 agonist ivuxolimab. The sequence derives from an adult with an advanced solid tumor such as melanoma, head and neck, liver or kidney cancer. The CDR3 nucleotides read TGTGCCAGCAGTTATGGGACAGGGGAAGTCTACGAGCAGTACTTC. This translates into CASSYGTGEVYEQYF.